This TCR beta chain was retrieved from a study of T cell responses to AZD1222 COVID-19 vaccine. The CDR3 contains 15 residues. Libraries were prepared by immunoSEQ multiplex PCR; TCRdb keeps only in-frame clonotypes and omits some of them. The sample carries some 58,000 clones, 80% recorded once. This chain links TRBV7-5 with TRBJ2-7; the table assigns TRBD1, which was not confirmed against the DNA. TRBV7-5 represents a pseudogene. The clonotype comes from an adult who received the AZD1222 COVID-19 vaccine. Here the sequenced sample was peripheral blood, taken 28 days after the second AZD1222 dose. This CDR3 reads CARSDPGQGDHEQYF. The DNA of the CDR3 is TGTGCCAGAAGCGACCCGGGACAGGGTGACCACGAGCAGTACTTC.